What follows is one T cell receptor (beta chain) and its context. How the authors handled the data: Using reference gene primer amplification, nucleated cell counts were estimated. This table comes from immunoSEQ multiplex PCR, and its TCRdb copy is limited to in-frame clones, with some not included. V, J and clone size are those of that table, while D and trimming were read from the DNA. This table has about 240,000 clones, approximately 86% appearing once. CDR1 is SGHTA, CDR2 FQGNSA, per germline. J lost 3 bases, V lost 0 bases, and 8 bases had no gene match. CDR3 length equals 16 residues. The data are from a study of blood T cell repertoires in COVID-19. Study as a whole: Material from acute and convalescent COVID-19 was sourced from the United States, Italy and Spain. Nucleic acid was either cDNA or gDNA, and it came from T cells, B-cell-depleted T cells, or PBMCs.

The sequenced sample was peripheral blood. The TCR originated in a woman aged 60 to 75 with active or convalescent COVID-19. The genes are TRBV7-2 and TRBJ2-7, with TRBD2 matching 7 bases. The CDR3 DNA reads TGTGCCAGCAGCTTAGCGGGGGGGAGGGGATACTACGAGCAGTACTTC. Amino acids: CASSLAGGRGYYEQYF.